These 27 T cell receptor beta chains share one sample of origin, sequenced in a study of CD8 T cells in Susac syndrome. Random hexamers primed reverse transcription of about 0.45 to 1 ug RNA. TCRdb re-called the immunoSEQ multiplex PCR reads through MiXCR, storing one row per CDR3 protein. The sample yields 75,000 or so distinct CDR3 sequences, 94% seen once. Input material: CD8+ T cells from PBMCs. The receptors were sampled from a human donor with Susac syndrome.

The gene calls are TRBV6-5 and TRBJ1-4, with D uncertain. The V end was cut by 2 bases, the J end by 0 bases, with 7 bases between. The CDR3 runs to 15 residues. Germline V gene sequence: CDR1 MNHEY, CDR2 SVGAGI. This CDR3 is CASSYDGATNEKLFF. The CDR3 nucleotides are TGTGCCAGCAGTTACGACGGTGCAACTAATGAAAAACTGTTTTTT.

This clonotype was picked up one time. This sequence joins TRBV11-1 and TRBJ2-7, with TRBD1 as a possible D gene (5 bases). CDR1 is SGHAT and CDR2 is FQDESV in the germline V gene (reference sequence). V was cut by 8 bases and J by 2 bases, with 10 bases left in between. The CDR3 extends over 12 amino acids. The CDR3 coding sequence is TGTGCCAGCGGACACCTGACCTACGAGCAGTACTTC. Translation gives CASGHLTYEQYF.

The chain combines TRBV5-1 with TRBJ2-7; 8 bases align to TRBD1. The trim removed 2 bases at V and 0 bases at J, leaving 7 bases unmatched. The germline gives CDR1 SGHRS, CDR2 YFSETQ. The CDR3 loop spans 16 amino acids. The CDR3 sequence is CASSFSQGVNSYEQYF. The CDR3, as DNA: TGCGCCAGCAGCTTCTCACAGGGGGTTAACTCCTACGAGCAGTACTTC.

The chain links TRBV28 to TRBJ2-5, with a weak D call TRBD1 (5 bases). The CDR3 runs to 18 residues. V lost 2 bases and J 1 base, leaving 20 bases between the germline ends. The germline CDR1 and CDR2 sequences are MDHEN and SYDVKM. CDR3 in DNA: TGTGCCAGCAGTTTAACGCTGGACGACAGAATCTTCCAAGAGACCCAGTACTTC. Translation: CASSLTLDDRIFQETQYF.

The chain carries TRBV29-1 and TRBJ1-2, with 9 bases fitting TRBD1. The trim removed 6 bases at V and 6 bases at J, leaving 8 bases unmatched. This CDR3 comprises 13 residues. Germline CDR1 reads SQVTM; CDR2 reads ANQGSEA. CDR3: CSVLGTGRDGYTF. As DNA, the CDR3 is TGCAGCGTCCTTGGGACAGGGCGAGATGGCTACACCTTC.

The chain is built from TRBV18 and TRBJ2-7, with unresolved D. From germline, CDR1 is KGHSH and CDR2 LQKENI. V lost 0 bases and J 0 bases, leaving 9 bases between the germline ends. The CDR3 runs to 15 residues. The CDR3 sequence is CASSPPGTPSYEQYF. In DNA, the CDR3 is TGTGCCAGCTCACCACCGGGCACCCCCTCCTACGAGCAGTACTTC.

The chain recombines TRBV12-3 or TRBV12-4 with TRBJ2-7; D is perhaps TRBD1 (6 bases). CDR3 size: 14 residues. V was cut by 7 bases and J by 3 bases, with 16 bases left in between. DNA of the CDR3: TGTGCCAGCACCTGGGGAACAGGGCTCTACGAGCAGTACTTC. Its protein is CASTWGTGLYEQYF.

The chain employs TRBV29-1 and TRBJ1-1, with a tentative D call TRBD1 (5 bases). Germline CDR1 is SQVTM and CDR2 is ANQGSEA. Trimming took off 5 bases at V and 2 bases at J, with 9 bases between the two ends. The CDR3 loop spans 12 amino acids. CDR3 sequence reads: CSVRQGNTEAFF. CDR3 nucleotides: TGCAGCGTTCGTCAGGGTAACACTGAAGCTTTCTTT.

Here the CDR3 DNA reads TGTGCCAGTAGCTTTGGGACTAGCCCTTACAATGAGCAGTTCTTC. As protein: CASSFGTSPYNEQFF. The rearrangement uses TRBV19 and TRBJ2-1; 9 nucleotides line up with TRBD2. V was pared by 6 bases and J by 4 bases, with 7 bases of the junction left unmatched. The CDR3 runs 15 residues. Germline V gene sequence: CDR1 LNHDA, CDR2 SQIVND (reference sequence).

The chain employs TRBV20-1 and TRBJ2-3, with 8 bases matching TRBD2. This CDR3 spans 18 amino acids. Losses at the gene ends were 1 base for V and 8 bases for J; bases not matched to a gene: 20. Germline assignment: CDR1 DFQATT and CDR2 SNEGSKA (reference sequence). This CDR3 is CSARGPGGAGSPDGTQYF. CDR3 DNA: TGCAGTGCTAGAGGCCCGGGGGGGGCCGGATCTCCGGACGGTACGCAGTATTTT.

Only a few counts were recorded for this clonotype. This chain uses TRBV7-8 with TRBJ2-6; D gene uncertain. CDR3 length: 15 residues. CDR1 is SGHVS and CDR2 is FQNEAQ in the germline V gene. The V end was cut by 5 bases, the J end by 1 base, with 9 bases between. The chain's CDR3 is CASSRVLSGANVLTF. The CDR3, as DNA: TGTGCCAGCAGCCGGGTCTTATCTGGGGCCAACGTCCTGACTTTC.

Only one count was recorded for this clonotype. The chain couples TRBV7-9 to TRBJ2-3, with D hard to call. This CDR3 contains 13 residues. The germline V gene encodes CDR1 SEHNR and CDR2 FQNEAQ (reference sequence). V shed 8 bases and J shed 0 bases, with 9 bases lying between them. The CDR3 loop reads CASRWASTDTQYF. CDR3 nucleotide sequence: TGTGCCAGCCGCTGGGCGAGCACAGATACGCAGTATTTT.

As concerns this clonotype: One end of the junction is discordant with germline, which a read error may explain. The rearrangement links TRBV29-1 to TRBJ1-1; TRBD1 might be the D (5 bases). The germline CDR1 and CDR2 sequences are SQVTM and ANQGSEA. The CDR3 sequence is 13 residues long. The CDR3 sequence is CSVEDPGGIEVFF. The CDR3 DNA reads TGCAGCGTTGAAGATCCGGGGGGGATAGAAGTTTTCTTT. The full variable domain, with the rest looked up from reference TRBV29-1 and TRBJ1-1, is SAVISQKPSRDICQRGTSLTIQCQVDSQVTMMFWYRQQPGQSLTLIATANQGSEATYESGFVIDKFPISRPNLTFSTLTVSNMSPEDSSIYLCSVEDPGGIEVFFGQGTRLTVV.

The V call is TRBV5-6, the J call TRBJ1-1; D is unclear. This CDR3 is 12 amino acids long. Germline CDR1 SGHDT, CDR2 YYEEEE. V was cut by 1 base and J by 4 bases, with 5 bases left in between. This CDR3 is CASSLTVTEAFF. In DNA form, the CDR3 reads TGTGCCAGCAGCTTGACGGTCACTGAAGCTTTCTTT.

The CDR3 protein is CSACEGSPETQYF. CDR3 DNA sequence: TGCAGTGCTTGCGAGGGCTCCCCGGAGACCCAGTACTTC. This chain uses TRBV20-1 with TRBJ2-5; weak D call: TRBD2 (5 bases). Between the trimmed V and J ends, which lost 5 bases and 5 bases, there was a span of 15 bases. This CDR3 comprises 13 residues. Germline values: CDR1 DFQATT, CDR2 SNEGSKA (reference sequence).

V and J are TRBV5-1 and TRBJ2-1, with D unresolved. V lost 2 bases and J lost 8, with 8 bases in between. The CDR3 covers 12 residues. Looked up from germline, CDR1 is SGHRS and CDR2 is YFSETQ. CDR3 sequence reads: CASSFSSDEQFF. The CDR3 DNA sequence: TGCGCCAGCAGCTTCTCAAGCGATGAGCAGTTCTTC.

This chain connects TRBV20-1 to TRBJ2-4; possibly TRBD2 for D (6 bases). The V gene's germline CDR1 is DFQATT and CDR2 SNEGSKA (reference sequence). The CDR3 covers 13 residues. Deletions cut 8 bases from V and 3 bases from J, with 14 bases between. CDR3 amino acids: CSSWREVKNIQYF. Here the CDR3 DNA reads TGCAGTTCCTGGAGGGAAGTCAAAAACATTCAGTACTTC.

This chain joins TRBV3-1 and TRBJ2-2, with a tentative D call TRBD1 (6 bases). The CDR3 contains 16 residues. CDR1 and CDR2 from the germline V gene are LGHDT and YNNKEL (reference sequence). Trimming took 3 bases from V and 1 from J, leaving 12 bases between them. CDR3 bases: TGTGCCAGCAGCCATTACAGGGCGGAGAACACCGGGGAGCTGTTTTTT. This codes for CASSHYRAENTGELFF.

This clonotype was observed once. The V and J genes are TRBV19 and TRBJ2-5, with 7 bases identical to TRBD2. CDR1 and CDR2 from the germline V gene are LNHDA and SQIVND (reference sequence). CDR3 size: 14 residues. Trimming took 3 bases from V and 4 from J; bases not matched to a gene: 5. DNA for the CDR3: TGTGCCAGTAGTATCCGGGGGGAATTAGAGACCCAGTACTTC. Protein product: CASSIRGELETQYF.

The chain combines TRBV11-2 with TRBJ2-1, with D perhaps given as TRBD1 or TRBD2 (5 bases each). With 3 bases removed from V and 7 bases from J, the gap between germline ends came to 22 bases. Germline V gives CDR1 SGHAT, CDR2 FQNNGV. CDR3 length equals 17 residues. Here the CDR3 DNA reads TGTGCCAGCAGCTTTAAACACCGGGACGGGTTTCGAAATGAGCAGTTCTTC. This gives the protein CASSFKHRDGFRNEQFF.

The chain couples TRBV6-5 to TRBJ2-3; 8 bases fit TRBD1. This CDR3 comprises 15 residues. V lost 2 bases, J lost 5 bases, and 6 bases stayed unmatched. Germline lookup yields CDR1 MNHEY and CDR2 SVGAGI. Here the CDR3 reads CASSYAGQGGDTQYF. CDR3 nucleotides: TGTGCCAGCAGTTACGCAGGACAGGGTGGAGATACGCAGTATTTT.

This chain connects TRBV6-5 to TRBJ2-2; D ambiguous. Between the trimmed V and J ends, which lost 7 bases and 3 bases, there was a span of 9 bases. Germline V gives CDR1 MNHEY, CDR2 SVGAGI. The CDR3 is 13 amino acids. The CDR3 protein is CASKSRYTGELFF. In nucleotides, the CDR3 is TGTGCCAGCAAATCCAGATACACCGGGGAGCTGTTTTTT.

J is TRBJ1-1 and V is TRBV29-1, with unresolved D. The V and J ends lost 4 bases and 4 bases respectively, with 13 bases between them. The CDR3 length is 13 residues. In germline, CDR1 is SQVTM, CDR2 ANQGSEA. The CDR3 protein is CSVVLWAVTEAFF. CDR3 in DNA: TGCAGCGTTGTCCTCTGGGCCGTCACTGAAGCTTTCTTT. Full variable domain (remainder filled in from reference TRBV29-1 and TRBJ1-1): SAVISQKPSRDICQRGTSLTIQCQVDSQVTMMFWYRQQPGQSLTLIATANQGSEATYESGFVIDKFPISRPNLTFSTLTVSNMSPEDSSIYLCSVVLWAVTEAFFGQGTRLTVV.

This chain connects TRBV9 to TRBJ2-5; D is unclear. The V gene lost 4 bases and the J gene lost 1 base, with 8 bases spanning the gap. The CDR3 is 13 residues long. Germline CDR1 is SGDLS and CDR2 is YYNGEE. The DNA of the CDR3 is TGTGCCAGCAGCCCTATTTTCCAAGAGACCCAGTACTTC. Encoded protein: CASSPIFQETQYF.

This clonotype was recorded a few times. The CDR3 DNA follows: TGTGCCAGCAGCGTGACTAGCGGGGGGGAGGGGACCCAGTACTTC. The encoded protein is CASSVTSGGEGTQYF. The chain combines TRBV27 with TRBJ2-5; the match to TRBD2 covers 14 bases. The V and J ends lost 6 bases and 7 bases, in that order; junction bases with no gene match: 7. The CDR3 spans 15 residues. Germline V gives CDR1 MNHEY, CDR2 SMNVEV (reference sequence).

The chain joins TRBV29-1 to TRBJ2-1; 7 bases are a match to TRBD2. The V segment lost 5 bases and the J segment 5 bases; nucleotides outside the gene matches: 3. Germline V gene sequence: CDR1 SQVTM, CDR2 ANQGSEA. CDR3 length equals 12 residues. The chain's CDR3 is CSVWGGNNEQFF. The CDR3 DNA reads as TGCAGCGTTTGGGGGGGAAACAATGAGCAGTTCTTC.

J is TRBJ2-3 and V is TRBV2; D unresolved. Looked up from germline, CDR1 is SNHLY and CDR2 is FYNNEI. V shed 1 base and J shed 3 bases, with 8 bases lying between them. This CDR3 is built from 14 residues. CDR3 in DNA: TGTGCCAGCAGTGAAGGGTGGGTGACAGATACGCAGTATTTT. Its translation is CASSEGWVTDTQYF.